These 3 T cell receptor beta chains originate from one sample sequenced in a study of CD8 T cells in ankylosing spondylitis. Study-wide results and caveats: Fewer than 10 highly homologous variants made up a TCR beta motif that seemed to typify ankylosing spondylitis blood.

Their specific antigens are unknown. TCRdb re-called the 5' RACE reads through MiXCR, storing one row per CDR3 protein. This sample has a few hundred thousand distinct CDR3 sequences, with under 25% found just once. Sample: blood, either unsorted or a sorted T cell fraction (not recorded which). These receptors all come from a male donor with ankylosing spondylitis.

The rearrangement uses TRBV20-1 and TRBJ1-2; 7 nucleotides match TRBD1. Germline V gene data show CDR1 as DFQATT and CDR2 as SNEGSKA (reference sequence). The CDR3 extends over 14 amino acids. V lost 4 bases and J lost 7; bases outside the gene matches: 12. The CDR3 loop reads CSATTGGGQGGYTF. The CDR3 coding sequence is TGCAGTGCTACCACCGGAGGGGGCCAAGGTGGCTACACCTTC.

The chain employs TRBV29-1 and TRBJ2-5, with D possibly being TRBD2 (7 bases). The CDR3 covers 15 residues. From germline, CDR1 is SQVTM and CDR2 ANQGSEA. Trimming removed 5 bases at V and 5 bases at J, with 21 bases between. CDR3 residues: CSVPAAGGRWETQYF. The CDR3 DNA reads as TGCAGCGTTCCAGCAGCCGGGGGGCGCTGGGAGACCCAGTACTTC.

The chain uses TRBV2 and TRBJ2-3, with 7 bases identical to TRBD1. The CDR3 consists of 16 residues. Germline-derived CDR1 and CDR2 are SNHLY and FYNNEI. The V gene end was trimmed by 1 base and the J gene end by 2 bases; junction bases not matched to a gene: 6. The CDR3 DNA reads TGTGCCAGCAGTGAAGGGGGACAGCTGATCACAGATACGCAGTATTTT. It translates to CASSEGGQLITDTQYF.